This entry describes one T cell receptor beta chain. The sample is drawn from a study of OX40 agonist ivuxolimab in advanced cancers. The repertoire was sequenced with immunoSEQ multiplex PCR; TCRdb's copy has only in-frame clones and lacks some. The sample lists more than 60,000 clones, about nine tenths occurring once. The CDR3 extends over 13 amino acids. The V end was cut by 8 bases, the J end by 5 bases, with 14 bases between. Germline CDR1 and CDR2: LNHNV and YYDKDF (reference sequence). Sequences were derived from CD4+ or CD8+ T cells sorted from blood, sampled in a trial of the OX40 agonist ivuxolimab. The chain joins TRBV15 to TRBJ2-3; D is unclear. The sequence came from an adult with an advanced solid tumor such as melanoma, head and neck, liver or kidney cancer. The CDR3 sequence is CATRVGFVDTQYF. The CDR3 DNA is TGTGCCACCCGCGTAGGGTTCGTAGATACGCAGTATTTT. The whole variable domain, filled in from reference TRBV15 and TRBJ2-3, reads DAMVIQNPRYQVTQFGKPVTLSCSQTLNHNVMYWYQQKSSQAPKLLFHYYDKDFNNEADTPDNFQSRRPNTSFCFLDIRSPGLGDTAMYLCATRVGFVDTQYFGPGTRLTVL.